The clone carrying this T cell receptor (beta chain) was recorded a few times. The target antigen is unknown. The hyperthyroidism patients had all been newly diagnosed, and their disease duration was under 2 months. Their ages ranged from 18 to 65 years. This sample was included in a study of T cells in Graves' hyperthyroidism and ophthalmopathy. Study details: The authors collected peripheral blood at initial diagnosis, before any treatment. General observations from the study: In validation, the model predicted ophthalmopathy. These predictions came a median roughly 6.5 months before onset.

RNA transcripts were the template for amplifying TCR beta CDR3 regions. HTBI primers were employed in a first-round RT-PCR of the TCR CDR3. TCRdb ran MiXCR on the multiplex PCR reads and lists one entry per CDR3 protein. The sample consists of fewer than 550,000 distinct CDR3 sequences, 15% to 19% of them appearing once. This CDR3 region has 14 residues. CDR1 DFQATT and CDR2 SNEGSKA come from the germline V gene (reference sequence). V shed 5 bases and J 1 base; nucleotides not matched to a gene: 7. What was sequenced was blood. The sequence was collected from a woman under 30 with Graves' hyperthyroidism. The V and J genes are TRBV20-1 and TRBJ1-1; 7 bases map to TRBD1. The CDR3 protein is CSAPATGWNTEAFF. DNA for the CDR3: TGCAGTGCTCCCGCGACAGGGTGGAACACTGAAGCTTTCTTT.